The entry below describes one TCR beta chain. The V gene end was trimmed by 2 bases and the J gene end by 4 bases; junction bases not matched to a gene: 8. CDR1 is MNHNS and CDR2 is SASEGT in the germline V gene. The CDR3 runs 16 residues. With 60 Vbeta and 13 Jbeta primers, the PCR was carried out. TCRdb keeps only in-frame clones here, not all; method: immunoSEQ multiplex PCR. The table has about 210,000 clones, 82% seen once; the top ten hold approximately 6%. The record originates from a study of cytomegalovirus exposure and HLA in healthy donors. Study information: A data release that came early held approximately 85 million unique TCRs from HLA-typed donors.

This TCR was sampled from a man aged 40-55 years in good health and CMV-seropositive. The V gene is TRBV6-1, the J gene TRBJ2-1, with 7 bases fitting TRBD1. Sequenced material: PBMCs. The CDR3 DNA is TGTGCCAGCAGTGAATCTTTGACAGGGCCATACAATGAGCAGTTCTTC. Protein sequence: CASSESLTGPYNEQFF.